This section outlines one T cell receptor beta chain sequence together with its context. Its antigen is not known. This entry comes from a study of T cell responses to AZD1222 COVID-19 vaccine. Turning to the study itself: The study pooled second doses at about 4 or about 12 weeks.

General study results and limits: Across spike, vaccine-associated CD4 TCRs were found, dominant at 160-218 and 743-854. Baseline seropositivity occurred in only 5 or 6 AZD1222 recipients.

This CDR3 has 14 amino acids. Germline loops: CDR1 SGHNT, CDR2 YYREEE (reference sequence). The V and J ends lost 3 bases and 2 bases, in that order; junction bases with no gene match: 0. Assay: immunoSEQ multiplex PCR; the TCRdb copy retains only in-frame clones and omits some. The repertoire holds 140,000 to 150,000 clones, with 93% as singletons. This rearrangement joins TRBV5-4 to TRBJ2-7; 12 bases map to TRBD2. The clonotype originates from an adult in good health. Sequenced material: peripheral blood, taken on day 0 of AZD1222 vaccination. CDR3 region: CASSSSGRAYEQYF. DNA of the CDR3: TGTGCCAGCAGCTCTAGCGGGAGGGCCTACGAGCAGTACTTC.